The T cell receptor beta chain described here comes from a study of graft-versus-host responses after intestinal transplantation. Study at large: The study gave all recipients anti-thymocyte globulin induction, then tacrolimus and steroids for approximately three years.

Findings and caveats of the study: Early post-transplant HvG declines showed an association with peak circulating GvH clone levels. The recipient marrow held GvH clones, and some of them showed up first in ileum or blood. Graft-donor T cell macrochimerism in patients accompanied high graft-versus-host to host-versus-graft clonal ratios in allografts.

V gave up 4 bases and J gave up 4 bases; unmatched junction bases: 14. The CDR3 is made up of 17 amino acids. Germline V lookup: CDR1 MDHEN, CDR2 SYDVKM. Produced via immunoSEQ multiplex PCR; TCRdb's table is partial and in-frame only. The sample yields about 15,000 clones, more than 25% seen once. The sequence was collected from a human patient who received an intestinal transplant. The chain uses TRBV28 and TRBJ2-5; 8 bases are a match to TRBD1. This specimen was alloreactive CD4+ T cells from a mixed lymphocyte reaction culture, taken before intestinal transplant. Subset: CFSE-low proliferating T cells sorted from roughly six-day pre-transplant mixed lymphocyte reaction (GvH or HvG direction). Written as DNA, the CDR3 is TGTGCCAGCAGTTCCTCTCCCCCCTTACAGGGGGGAGAGACCCAGTACTTC. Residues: CASSSSPPLQGGETQYF.